This T cell receptor (beta chain) was documented in a study of blood T cells in healthy people across ages. Study overall: With template switching, about one barcoded beta molecule was captured per two T cells. Regarding the study as a whole: The diversity estimates, figures obtained from one million T cells, were considered underestimates. With unsorted PBMCs, a conclusive comparison of naive versus antigen-experienced cells was not possible.

The authors ran a second PCR of about 6 to 12 cycles using a sample-barcoded 5' primer and a J-beta primer mix. TCRdb re-called the 5' RACE reads through MiXCR, storing one row per CDR3 protein. Seen here are approximately 1.5 million distinct CDR3 sequences, approximately 43% observed once, and the top ten hold under 5%. This CDR3 is built from 16 residues. CDR1 and CDR2 from the germline V gene are SGHDN and FVKESK. As for this clonotype: Its cognate antigen is unknown.

Ten milliliters of peripheral blood were drawn from each donor into EDTA-treated tubes. The chain combines TRBV14 with TRBJ2-4, with D unresolved. The J call may be faulty, since TRBJ2-5 better matches the DNA end. The TCR was taken from a woman between 18 and 29 years old in good health. The sequenced sample was blood. CDR3 nucleotides: TGTGCCAGCAGCCCCCTCAACGTGGGGTCTCCGAAGACCCAGTACTTC. This translates into CASSPLNVGSPKTQYF.